The 6 T cell receptor beta chains reported below all come from one sample, sequenced in a study of PD-L1 blockade in urothelial cancer. The data were produced by immunoSEQ multiplex PCR, yet TCRdb's version contains in-frame clones alone and is incomplete. The sample shows 41,000 or so clones, around 84% of them seen only once. Sample time point: peripheral blood 6 weeks after treatment start. Sequencing was performed on PBMCs, taken around atezolizumab (anti-PD-L1) treatment. Source of these receptors: an older man with urothelial cancer.

V usage is TRBV5-1 and J usage is TRBJ2-3; tentative D call: TRBD2 (6 bases). Between the trimmed V and J ends, which lost 2 bases and 6 bases, there was a span of 13 bases. The CDR3 has 14 residues. Germline V gene data show CDR1 as SGHRS and CDR2 as YFSETQ. CDR3 coding DNA: TGCGCCAGCAGCTTCGGAGGGCCAACGGATACGCAGTATTTT. This encodes CASSFGGPTDTQYF.

The chain recombines TRBV6-1 with TRBJ2-7; 9 bases match TRBD2. The junction had 8 bases not matched to a gene; V was cut back by 9 bases and J by 5 bases. CDR1 and CDR2 from the germline V gene are MNHNS and SASEGT. The CDR3 runs to 13 residues. The CDR3 sequence is CASRAGGGHEQYF. Here the CDR3 DNA reads TGTGCCAGTCGAGCGGGAGGAGGCCACGAGCAGTACTTC.

This chain uses TRBV6-6 with TRBJ2-7, with 7 bases lining up with TRBD1. The CDR3 totals 12 residues. The ends lost 8 bases at V and 6 bases at J; junction bases unmatched: 7. Germline lookup yields CDR1 MNHNY and CDR2 SVGAGI (reference sequence). CDR3 loop: CASGDRLGEQYF. CDR3 nucleotides: TGTGCCAGCGGGGACAGACTCGGCGAGCAGTACTTC.

V and J are TRBV5-4 and TRBJ1-1; D uncertain. The CDR3 runs to 13 residues. From germline, CDR1 is SGHNT and CDR2 YYREEE (reference sequence). V was cut by 4 bases and J by 10 bases, with 17 bases left in between. The CDR3 DNA follows: TGTGCCAGCAGCCCTCCCCAGGCCAGGATAGCTTTCTTT. As protein: CASSPPQARIAFF.

The V gene is TRBV15, the J gene TRBJ2-3, with 9 nucleotides matching TRBD1. The CDR3 is 16 residues long. Germline CDR1 LNHNV, CDR2 YYDKDF (reference sequence). The J segment lost 0 bases and the V segment lost 10 bases, leaving 11 bases of the junction unmatched. This CDR3 reads CAIGQGLSPSTDTQYF. Written as DNA, the CDR3 is TGTGCCATCGGACAGGGGCTTTCCCCAAGCACAGATACGCAGTATTTT.

The chain carries TRBV7-2 and TRBJ1-5, with D maybe TRBD1 (5 bases). The CDR3 is 13 amino acids. Trimming shortened V by 1 base and J by 7 bases, and 8 bases separated the two germline ends. CDR1 and CDR2 from the germline V gene are SGHTA and FQGNSA. CDR3 in amino acids: CASSLESGQPQHF. The CDR3 DNA reads TGTGCCAGCAGCTTAGAATCAGGGCAGCCCCAGCATTTT.